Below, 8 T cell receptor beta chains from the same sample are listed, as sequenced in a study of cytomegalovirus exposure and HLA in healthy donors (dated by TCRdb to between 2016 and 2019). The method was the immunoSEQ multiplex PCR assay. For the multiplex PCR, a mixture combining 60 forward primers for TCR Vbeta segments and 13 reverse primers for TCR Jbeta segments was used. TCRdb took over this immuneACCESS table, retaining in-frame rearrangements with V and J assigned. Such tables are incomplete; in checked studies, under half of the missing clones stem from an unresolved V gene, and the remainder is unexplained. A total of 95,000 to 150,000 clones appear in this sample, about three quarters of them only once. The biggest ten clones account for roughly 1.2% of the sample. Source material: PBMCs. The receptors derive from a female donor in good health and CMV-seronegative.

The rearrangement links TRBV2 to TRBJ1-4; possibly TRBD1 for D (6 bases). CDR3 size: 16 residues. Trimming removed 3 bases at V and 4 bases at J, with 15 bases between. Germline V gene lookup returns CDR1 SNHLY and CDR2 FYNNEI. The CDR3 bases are TGTGCCAGCAGTGACAGGAGGACAGCCAATAATGAAAAACTGTTTTTT. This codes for CASSDRRTANNEKLFF.

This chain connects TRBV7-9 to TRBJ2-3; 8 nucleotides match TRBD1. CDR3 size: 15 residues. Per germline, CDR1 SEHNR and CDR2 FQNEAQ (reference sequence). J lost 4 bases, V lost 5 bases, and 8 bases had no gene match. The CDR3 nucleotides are TGTGCCAGCAGCGCAGGACAGGGAGTCGCAGATACGCAGTATTTT. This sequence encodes CASSAGQGVADTQYF.

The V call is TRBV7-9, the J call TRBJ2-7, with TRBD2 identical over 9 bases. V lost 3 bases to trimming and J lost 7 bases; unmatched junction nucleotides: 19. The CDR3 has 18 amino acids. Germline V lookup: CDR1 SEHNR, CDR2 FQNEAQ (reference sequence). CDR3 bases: TGTGCCAGCAGCTTTAGCGGGAGCCATTCTCTTCCTCTGGGTGAGCAGTACTTC. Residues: CASSFSGSHSLPLGEQYF.

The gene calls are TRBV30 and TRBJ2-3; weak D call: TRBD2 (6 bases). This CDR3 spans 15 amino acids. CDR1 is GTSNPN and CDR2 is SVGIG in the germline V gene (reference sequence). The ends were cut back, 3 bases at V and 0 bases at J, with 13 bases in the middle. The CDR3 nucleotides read TGTGCCTGGAGCGGCGCGGGGTCTAGCACAGATACGCAGTATTTT. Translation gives CAWSGAGSSTDTQYF.

As DNA, the CDR3 is TGTGCCAGCAGACCCTTTGCGCGAGAGAATGAGCAGTTCTTC. Encoded protein: CASRPFARENEQFF. The genes are TRBV6-6 and TRBJ2-1; no clear D gene. This CDR3 has 14 residues. Germline V gives CDR1 MNHNY, CDR2 SVGAGI (reference sequence). Trimming shortened V by 6 bases and J by 7 bases, and 16 bases separated the two germline ends.

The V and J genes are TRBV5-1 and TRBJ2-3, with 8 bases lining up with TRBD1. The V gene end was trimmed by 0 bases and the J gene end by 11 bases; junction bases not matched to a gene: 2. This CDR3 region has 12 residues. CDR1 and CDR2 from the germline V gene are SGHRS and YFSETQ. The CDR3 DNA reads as TGCGCCAGCAGCTTGGAACAGGGGGAGCAGTATTTT. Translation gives CASSLEQGEQYF. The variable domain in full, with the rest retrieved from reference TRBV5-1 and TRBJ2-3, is KAGVTQTPRYLIKTRGQQVTLSCSPISGHRSVSWYQQTPGQGLQFLFEYFSETQRNKGNFPGRFSGRQFSNSRSEMNVSTLELGDSALYLCASSLEQGEQYFGPGTRLTVL.

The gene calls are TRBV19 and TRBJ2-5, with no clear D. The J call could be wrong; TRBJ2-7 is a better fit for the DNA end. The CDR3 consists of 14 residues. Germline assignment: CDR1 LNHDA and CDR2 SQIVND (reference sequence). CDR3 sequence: CASSKAAVRYEQYF. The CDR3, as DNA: TGTGCCAGTAGTAAGGCCGCGGTCCGCTACGAGCAGTACTTC.

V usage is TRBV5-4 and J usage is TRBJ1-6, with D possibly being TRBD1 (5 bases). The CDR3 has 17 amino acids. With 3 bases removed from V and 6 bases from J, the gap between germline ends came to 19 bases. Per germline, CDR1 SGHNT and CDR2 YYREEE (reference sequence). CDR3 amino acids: CASSSKRGGGGNSPLHF. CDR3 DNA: TGTGCCAGCAGCTCCAAGCGTGGGGGGGGAGGTAATTCACCCCTCCACTTT.